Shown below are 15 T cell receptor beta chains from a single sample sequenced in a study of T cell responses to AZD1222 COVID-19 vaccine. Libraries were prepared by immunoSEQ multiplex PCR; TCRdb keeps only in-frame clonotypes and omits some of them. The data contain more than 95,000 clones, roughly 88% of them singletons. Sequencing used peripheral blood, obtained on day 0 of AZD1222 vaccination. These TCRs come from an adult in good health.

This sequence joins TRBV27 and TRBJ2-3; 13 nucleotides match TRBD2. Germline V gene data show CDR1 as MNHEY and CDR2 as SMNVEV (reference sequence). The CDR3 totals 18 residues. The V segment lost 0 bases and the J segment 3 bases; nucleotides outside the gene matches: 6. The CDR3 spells CASSLSALAGGWTDTQYF. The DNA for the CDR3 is TGTGCCAGCAGTTTATCGGCACTAGCGGGAGGGTGGACAGATACGCAGTATTTT.

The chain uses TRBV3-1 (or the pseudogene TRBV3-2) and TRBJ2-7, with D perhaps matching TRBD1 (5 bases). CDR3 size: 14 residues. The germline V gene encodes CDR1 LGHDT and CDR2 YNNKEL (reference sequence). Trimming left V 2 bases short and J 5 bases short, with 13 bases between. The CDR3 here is CASSQFQGQHEQYF. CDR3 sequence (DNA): TGTGCCAGCAGCCAATTCCAGGGTCAGCACGAGCAGTACTTC.

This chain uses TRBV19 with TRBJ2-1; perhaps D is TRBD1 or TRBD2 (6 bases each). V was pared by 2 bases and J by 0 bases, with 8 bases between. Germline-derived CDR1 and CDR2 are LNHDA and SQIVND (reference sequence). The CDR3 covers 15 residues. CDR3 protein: CASSISGASYNEQFF. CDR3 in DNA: TGTGCCAGTAGTATATCGGGGGCCTCCTACAATGAGCAGTTCTTC.

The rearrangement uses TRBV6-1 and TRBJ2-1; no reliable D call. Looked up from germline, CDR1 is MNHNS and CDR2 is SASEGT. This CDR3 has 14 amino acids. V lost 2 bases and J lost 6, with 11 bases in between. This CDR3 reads CASSEQMATNEQFF. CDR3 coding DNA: TGTGCCAGCAGTGAACAGATGGCTACCAATGAGCAGTTCTTC.

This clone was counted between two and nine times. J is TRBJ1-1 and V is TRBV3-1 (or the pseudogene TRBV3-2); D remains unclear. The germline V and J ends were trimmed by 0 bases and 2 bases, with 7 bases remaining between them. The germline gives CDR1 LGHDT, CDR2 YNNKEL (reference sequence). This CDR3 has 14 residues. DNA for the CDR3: TGTGCCAGCAGCCAAGAAGCCGCAAACACTGAAGCTTTCTTT. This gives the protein CASSQEAANTEAFF.

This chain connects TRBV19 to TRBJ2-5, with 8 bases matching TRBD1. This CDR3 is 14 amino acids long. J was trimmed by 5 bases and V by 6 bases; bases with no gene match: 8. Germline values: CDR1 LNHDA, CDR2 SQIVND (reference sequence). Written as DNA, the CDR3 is TGTGCCAGTAGGGGGACAGGCGGACGGGAGACCCAGTACTTC. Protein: CASRGTGGRETQYF.

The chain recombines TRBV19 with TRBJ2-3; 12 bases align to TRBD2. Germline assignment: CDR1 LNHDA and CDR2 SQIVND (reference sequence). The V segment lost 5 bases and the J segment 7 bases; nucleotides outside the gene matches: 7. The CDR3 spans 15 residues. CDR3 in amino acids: CASSASGGAAYTQYF. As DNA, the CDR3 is TGTGCCAGTAGTGCTAGCGGGGGGGCCGCATATACGCAGTATTTT.

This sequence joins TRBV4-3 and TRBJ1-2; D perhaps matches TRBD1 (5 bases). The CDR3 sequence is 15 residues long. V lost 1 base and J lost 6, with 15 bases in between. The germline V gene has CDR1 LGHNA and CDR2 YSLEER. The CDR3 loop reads CASSQVGALINGYTF. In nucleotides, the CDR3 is TGCGCCAGCAGCCAAGTCGGGGCGCTTATCAATGGCTACACCTTC.

The CDR3 DNA is TGCGCCAGCAGCTTGGGGCCGACAGGGTCTATGGGCACTGAAGCTTTCTTT. It codes for CASSLGPTGSMGTEAFF. This chain links TRBV5-1 with TRBJ1-1, with 7 bases lining up with TRBD1. The CDR3 has 17 residues. V lost 0 bases and J lost 4; bases outside the gene matches: 12. Germline CDR1 SGHRS, CDR2 YFSETQ.

CDR3 sequence reads: CASSLEPLGASTDTQYF. CDR3 DNA sequence: TGTGCCAGCAGCTTAGAGCCTCTAGGGGCTAGCACAGATACGCAGTATTTT. The chain joins TRBV11-2 to TRBJ2-3, with D tentatively TRBD1 (5 bases). The CDR3 covers 17 residues. Germline loops: CDR1 SGHAT, CDR2 FQNNGV. Trimming shortened V by 0 bases and J by 0 bases, and 13 bases separated the two germline ends.

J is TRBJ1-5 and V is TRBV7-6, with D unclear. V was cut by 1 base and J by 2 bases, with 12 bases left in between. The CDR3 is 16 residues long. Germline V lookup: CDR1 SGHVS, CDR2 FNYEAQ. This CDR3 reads CASSLEVGSGNQPQHF. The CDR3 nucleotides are TGTGCCAGCAGCTTAGAGGTGGGATCCGGCAATCAGCCCCAGCATTTT.

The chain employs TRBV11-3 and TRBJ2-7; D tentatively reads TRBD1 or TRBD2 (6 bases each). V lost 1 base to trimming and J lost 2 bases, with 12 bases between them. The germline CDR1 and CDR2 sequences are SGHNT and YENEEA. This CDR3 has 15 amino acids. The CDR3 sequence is CASSLVAGGTYEQYF. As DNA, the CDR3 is TGTGCCAGCAGCTTAGTGGCCGGGGGCACCTACGAGCAGTACTTC.

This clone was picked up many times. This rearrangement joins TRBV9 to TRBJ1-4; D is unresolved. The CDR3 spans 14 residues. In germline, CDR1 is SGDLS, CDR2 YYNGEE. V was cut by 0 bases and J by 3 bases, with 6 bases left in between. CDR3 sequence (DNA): TGTGCCAGCAGCGTAGGGGTGTCTAATGAAAAACTGTTTTTT. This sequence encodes CASSVGVSNEKLFF. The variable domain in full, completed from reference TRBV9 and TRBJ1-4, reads DSGVTQTPKHLITATGQRVTLRCSPRSGDLSVYWYQQSLDQGLQFLIQYYNGEERAKGNILERFSAQQFPDLHSELNLSSLELGDSALYFCASSVGVSNEKLFFGSGTQLSVL.

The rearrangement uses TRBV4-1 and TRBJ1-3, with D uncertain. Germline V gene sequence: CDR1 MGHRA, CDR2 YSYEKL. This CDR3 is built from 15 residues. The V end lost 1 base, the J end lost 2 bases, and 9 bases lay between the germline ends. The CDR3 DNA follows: TGCGCCAGCAGCCAAGTATTCAAGACTGGAAACACCATATATTTT. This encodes CASSQVFKTGNTIYF.

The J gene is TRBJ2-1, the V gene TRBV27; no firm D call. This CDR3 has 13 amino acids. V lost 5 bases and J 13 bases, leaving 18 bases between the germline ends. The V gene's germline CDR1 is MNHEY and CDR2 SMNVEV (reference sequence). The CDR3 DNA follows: TGTGCCAGCAGTGTCCTTGGTAGCTTAATCCAGTTCTTC. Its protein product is CASSVLGSLIQFF.